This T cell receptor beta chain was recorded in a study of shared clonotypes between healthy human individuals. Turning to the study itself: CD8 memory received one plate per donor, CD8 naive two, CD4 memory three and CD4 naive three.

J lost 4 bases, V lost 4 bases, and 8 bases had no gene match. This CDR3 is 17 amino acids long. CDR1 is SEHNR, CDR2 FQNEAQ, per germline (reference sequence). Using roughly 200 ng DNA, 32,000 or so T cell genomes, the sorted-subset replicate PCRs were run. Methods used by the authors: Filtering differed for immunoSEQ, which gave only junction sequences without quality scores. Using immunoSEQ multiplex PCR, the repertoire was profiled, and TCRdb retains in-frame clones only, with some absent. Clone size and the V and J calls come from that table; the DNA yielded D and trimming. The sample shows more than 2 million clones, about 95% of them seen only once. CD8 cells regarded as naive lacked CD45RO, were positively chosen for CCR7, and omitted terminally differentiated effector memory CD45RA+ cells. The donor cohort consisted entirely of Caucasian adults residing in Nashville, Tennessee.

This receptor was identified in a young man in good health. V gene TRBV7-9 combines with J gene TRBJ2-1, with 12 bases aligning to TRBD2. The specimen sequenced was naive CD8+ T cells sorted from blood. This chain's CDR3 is CASSSRTSGITYNEQFF. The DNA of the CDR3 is TGTGCCAGCAGCTCCCGGACTAGCGGGATCACTTACAATGAGCAGTTCTTC.